These T cell receptor beta chains were read from a single sample in a study of radiotherapy plus CTLA-4 blockade in lung cancer. The table came from immunoSEQ multiplex PCR; TCRdb's copy has only in-frame clones and leaves some out. Counted here are 70,000 to 85,000 clones, 70% to 85% occurring once; the ten biggest clones make up 9.5% to 10%. The specimen was peripheral blood, collected from a patient treated with radiotherapy plus ipilimumab. Every receptor here comes from a human donor with non-small cell lung cancer whose response to radiotherapy plus ipilimumab could not be evaluated. Each CDR3 is given with its conserved first and last residue. A D gene is named only where the DNA matches it firmly. Clone sizes are given selectively: once, few, many, or a class where the clone is expanded.

V gene	D gene	clone size	J gene	CDR3 DNA	CDR3 protein
TRBV29-1	TRBD1	NA	TRBJ1-1	TGCAGCGTTGGTGTCAGGGGGAGGAACACTGAAGCTTTCTTT	CSVGVRGRNTEAFF
TRBV5-1	TRBD2	NA	TRBJ2-5	TGCGCCAGCAGCGGGGGGACTAGCGGTCAAGAGACCCAGTACTTC	CASSGGTSGQETQYF
TRBV10-3	TRBD1	NA	TRBJ2-7	TGTGCCTCTCAGGGGGCGTGGGAGCAGTGCTTC	CASQGAWEQCF
TRBV28	NA	NA	TRBJ1-5	TGTGCCAGCAGTCCACCAGTATTTGGCAATCAGCCCCAGCATTTT	CASSPPVFGNQPQHF
TRBV4-1	TRBD1	NA	TRBJ1-2	TGCGCCAGCAGCCCGGACAGGGGGAATTTAATGGACTATGGCTACACCTTC	CASSPDRGNLMDYGYTF
TRBV4-2	TRBD2	NA	TRBJ2-1	TGTGCCAGCAGCCAAGATGGGGGGACTAGCTCCTACAATGAGCAGTTCTTC	CASSQDGGTSSYNEQFF
TRBV7-8	TRBD1	once	TRBJ2-3	TGTGCCAGCAGCTCTCGGACAGGGTTTTCAGATACGCAGTATTTT	CASSSRTGFSDTQYF
TRBV25-1	TRBD1	NA	TRBJ1-2	TGTGCCAGCAGTGGGACAGGGGGCCACTATGGCTACACCTTC	CASSGTGGHYGYTF
TRBV27	NA	NA	TRBJ1-1	TGTGCCAGCAGTTCTGACAGTGAAGCTTTCTTT	CASSSDSEAFF
TRBV4-2	NA	NA	TRBJ2-6	TGTGCCAGCAGCCCATCTATCGCTCACTTAACAGTGGTCTCTGGGGCCAACGTCCTGACTTTC	CASSPSIAHLTVVSGANVLTF
TRBV11-3	NA	few	TRBJ2-1	TGTGCCAGCAGCACACAAAATGAGCAGTTCTTC	CASSTQNEQFF
TRBV7-9	TRBD2	NA	TRBJ2-1	TGTGCCAGCAGCCCCAATAGCGGGATTGTGGTTAATGAGCAGTTCTTC	CASSPNSGIVVNEQFF
TRBV7-2	TRBD1	NA	TRBJ2-6	TGTGCCAGCAGATTAAGGACAGGGAACTCTGGGGCCAACGTCCTGACTTTC	CASRLRTGNSGANVLTF
TRBV5-5	TRBD2	few	TRBJ2-7	TGTGCCAGCAGCCTTAGGACTAGCGGGGTCACCTACGAGCAGTACTTC	CASSLRTSGVTYEQYF
TRBV7-8	NA	NA	TRBJ2-1	TGTGCCAGCAGCTTAGTTCGCAATGAGCAGTTCTTC	CASSLVRNEQFF
TRBV6-1	NA	NA	TRBJ2-7	TGTGCCAGCATGGAGTACGAGCAGTACTTC	CASMEYEQYF
TRBV9	NA	NA	TRBJ2-7	TGTGCCAGCAGCGTGGGGTCTGGGGGCGAGCAGTACTTC	CASSVGSGGEQYF
TRBV27	NA	NA	TRBJ2-7	TGTGCCAGCAGTTTGGGCGGGGAGATCTACGAGCAGTACTTC	CASSLGGEIYEQYF
TRBV2	TRBD1	NA	TRBJ1-5	TGTGCCAGCGTGGGACAGGGGCCCGGGAGCAATCAGCCCCAGCATTTT	CASVGQGPGSNQPQHF
TRBV11-2	NA	NA	TRBJ2-3	TGTGCCAGCAGCCGCGAGGCCGGGAGTTACACAGATACGCAGTATTTT	CASSREAGSYTDTQYF
TRBV9	TRBD1	NA	TRBJ1-2	TGTGCCAGCAGCGGACAGGGGTTAGTCAACTATGGCTACACCTTC	CASSGQGLVNYGYTF
TRBV5-1	NA	NA	TRBJ2-2	TGCGCCAGCAGCGTCGAGACTAGTTTGCCCGGGGAGCTGTTTTTT	CASSVETSLPGELFF
TRBV18	NA	few	TRBJ1-1	TGTGCCAGCTCACCCCTCAGGGAAGCCGGAGCTTTCTTT	CASSPLREAGAFF
TRBV7-9	TRBD2	large	TRBJ2-1	TGTGCCAGCAGCGGTCTAGCGGGAGCATACAATGAGCAGTTCTTC	CASSGLAGAYNEQFF
TRBV4-1	NA	NA	TRBJ1-6	TGCGCCAGCAGCCAAGAACCCGGGAGGAATTCACCCCTCCACTTT	CASSQEPGRNSPLHF
TRBV11-2	NA	NA	TRBJ1-6	TGTGCCAGCAGCGTAGGAGGGAATTCACCCCTCCACTTT	CASSVGGNSPLHF
TRBV10-3	NA	NA	TRBJ1-4	TGTGCCATCACAGGGGCAGAGAATGAAAAACTGTTTTTT	CAITGAENEKLFF
TRBV30	NA	few	TRBJ2-7	TGTGCCTGGAGCCCTCCAGGTGGTGGAAAATACGAGCAGTACTTC	CAWSPPGGGKYEQYF
TRBV5-4	NA	NA	TRBJ2-2	TGTGCCAGCAGCTTTTCGGGAGCATCGTTGGCCGGGGAGCTGTTTTTT	CASSFSGASLAGELFF
TRBV6-1	TRBD1	NA	TRBJ2-1	TGTGCCAGCAGGGGACAGTACTACAATGAGCAGTTCTTC	CASRGQYYNEQFF
TRBV19	TRBD1	NA	TRBJ1-1	TGTGCCAGTAGTACAGCAGGGGGCTGGACTGAAGCTTTCTTT	CASSTAGGWTEAFF
TRBV4-1	TRBD1	NA	TRBJ1-6	TGCGCCAGCAGCCAAGCCGGGACAGGGTATAATTCACCCCTCCACTTT	CASSQAGTGYNSPLHF
TRBV7-9	TRBD1	NA	TRBJ2-2	TGTGCCAGCACCCGGGACAGGCTAACCGGGGAGCTGTTTTTT	CASTRDRLTGELFF
TRBV30	TRBD2	NA	TRBJ2-7	TGTGCCTGGAGACTAGCGGGTTTCGAGCAGTACTTC	CAWRLAGFEQYF
TRBV28	NA	NA	TRBJ2-1	TGTGCCAGCAGTTTTGGGGGGAGCCACAATGAGCAGTTCTTC	CASSFGGSHNEQFF
TRBV30	TRBD1	once	TRBJ1-1	TGTGCCTGGAGTGTAGACAGGGGATCGGCGGAAGCTTTCTTT	CAWSVDRGSAEAFF
TRBV7-9	TRBD1	NA	TRBJ2-6	TGTGCCAGCAGCTTTGGCCCGGGACAGGGATCGGGGGCCAACGTCCTGACTTTC	CASSFGPGQGSGANVLTF
TRBV7-3	TRBD2	NA	TRBJ2-1	TGTGCCAGCAGCAATGAGCGGGAGGGATACAATGAGCAGTTCTTC	CASSNEREGYNEQFF
TRBV6-5	TRBD1	NA	TRBJ1-4	TGTGCCAGCAGCCAGGGGGCAACTAATGAAAAACTGTTTTTT	CASSQGATNEKLFF
TRBV5-1	TRBD1	NA	TRBJ2-7	TGCGCCAGCAGCTTGGGAACTCGACAGGGCTACGAGCAGTACTTC	CASSLGTRQGYEQYF
TRBV7-2	TRBD1	NA	TRBJ1-2	TGTGCCAGCAGCTTAGAACAGGGGGCTAACTATGGCTACACCTTC	CASSLEQGANYGYTF
TRBV19	TRBD2	NA	TRBJ2-7	TGTGCCAGTAGTATACTCCACCCTAGCGGGGGAACACGCTACGAGCAGTACTTC	CASSILHPSGGTRYEQYF
TRBV5-8	TRBD2	NA	TRBJ2-1	TGTGCCAGCAGCTTGGCGGAATTAGCGGGGTATACCTACAATGAGCAGTTCTTC	CASSLAELAGYTYNEQFF
TRBV7-2	NA	once	TRBJ1-2	TGTGCCAGCAGCTCGTTAGACTATGGCTACACCTTC	CASSSLDYGYTF
TRBV18	NA	NA	TRBJ2-7	TGTGCCAGCTCACCGACGGGTGGGTACGAGCAGTACTTC	CASSPTGGYEQYF
TRBV5-4	TRBD2	NA	TRBJ2-1	TGTGCCAGCAGCTTGCGACTAGCGGGGCCCAGCTCCTACAATGAGCAGTTCTTC	CASSLRLAGPSSYNEQFF
TRBV5-1	NA	NA	TRBJ1-3	TGCGCCAGCAGCTTGGGCGACTCTGGAAACACCATATATTTT	CASSLGDSGNTIYF
TRBV2	TRBD1	NA	TRBJ2-1	TGTGCCAGCTTGGGACAGGTCTCCTACAATGAGCAGTTCTTC	CASLGQVSYNEQFF
TRBV7-8	NA	NA	TRBJ1-2	TGTGCCAGCAGCCCTGCGCACCTTAACTATGGCTACACCTTC	CASSPAHLNYGYTF